This T cell receptor (beta chain) was recorded in a study of beta chain features in type 1 diabetes. Expressed TCRB transcripts were sequenced, since all the RNA that had been isolated was reverse transcribed. Libraries were prepared by immunoSEQ multiplex PCR; TCRdb keeps only in-frame clonotypes and omits some of them. The sample holds 150,000 to 200,000 clones, 13% seen once. This clone was counted a few times. The CDR3 sequence is 14 residues long. From germline, CDR1 is GTSNPN and CDR2 SVGIG (reference sequence). The ends lost 0 bases at V and 5 bases at J; junction bases unmatched: 5. The receptor comes from a woman aged 18-29 years in good health. Sequencing used central memory CD4+ T cells from blood. The chain has TRBV30 and TRBJ2-5, with 8 bases that match TRBD1. CDR3 protein: CAWSVQGVSETQYF. CDR3 bases: TGTGCCTGGAGTGTACAGGGGGTTTCGGAGACCCAGTACTTC.